This passage covers 20 T cell receptor beta chains from one sample sequenced in a study of regulatory and conventional T cells in RAG deficiency (dated by TCRdb to about 2017). Conventional CD4+ T cells were purified from blood as CD25-low CD127-high cells before genomic DNA extraction. Libraries were prepared through the immunoSEQ multiplex PCR assay. The table was pulled from immuneACCESS by TCRdb, which kept in-frame rearrangements only. Such tables lose some clones; where checked, under half of the loss comes from unresolved V genes, and the rest has no known cause. The sample profile shows approximately 30,000 clones; 90% to 97% of them were found once. The top ten hold approximately 0.35% of the sample. A further study also used this sample, focusing on regulatory T cells. The second paper states: The multiplex PCR relied on 52 forward TRBV primers and 13 reverse TRBJ primers, and amplification bias was corrected through assay-based and computational methods.

Sequenced material: CD25- CD4+ T cells sorted from blood. The receptors originated from a human donor in good health.

This rearrangement joins TRBV7-3 to TRBJ2-2; tentatively, D is TRBD2 (6 bases). Trimming removed 4 bases from V and 1 base from J, with 13 bases in between. The CDR3 totals 16 residues. CDR1 is SGHTA and CDR2 is FQGTGA in the germline V gene. For the CDR3, the DNA is TGTGCCAGCAGCTCCTTGACTAGGGGGAACACCGGGGAGCTGTTTTTT. It is translated as CASSSLTRGNTGELFF.

In DNA form, the CDR3 reads TGTGCCAGCAGCTTGGAGACCTACGAGCAGTACTTC. Its translation is CASSLETYEQYF. The chain employs TRBV7-2 and TRBJ2-7; unclear D gene. This CDR3 is 12 amino acids long. The V end was cut by 3 bases, the J end by 2 bases, with 5 bases between. Per germline, CDR1 SGHTA and CDR2 FQGNSA.

This rearrangement joins TRBV30 to TRBJ2-5; D unresolved. V lost 1 base and J 0 bases, leaving 6 bases between the germline ends. The CDR3 loop spans 13 amino acids. Germline assignment: CDR1 GTSNPN and CDR2 SVGIG (reference sequence). The CDR3 protein is CAWSGSYQETQYF. The CDR3 DNA follows: TGTGCCTGGAGTGGTAGCTACCAAGAGACCCAGTACTTC. Together with reference TRBV30 and TRBJ2-5, the CDR3 gives the full variable domain: SQTIHQWPATLVQPVGSPLSLECTVEGTSNPNLYWYRQAAGRGLQLLFYSVGIGQISSEVPQNLSASRPQDRQFILSSKKLLLSDSGFYLCAWSGSYQETQYFGPGTRLLVL.

This chain connects TRBV7-2 to TRBJ2-5; D might be TRBD1 (7 bases). The CDR3 is 13 amino acids. In germline, CDR1 is SGHTA, CDR2 FQGNSA. V was trimmed by 5 bases and J by 4 bases, leaving 11 bases between them. CDR3 amino acids: CASSAGQRETQYF. In nucleotides, the CDR3 is TGTGCCAGCAGCGCGGGACAGAGAGAGACCCAGTACTTC.

This sequence joins TRBV5-8 and TRBJ1-2, with TRBD1 matching over 10 bases. The length of the CDR3 is 13 residues. The junction had 4 bases not matched to a gene; V was cut back by 6 bases and J by 5 bases. Germline values: CDR1 SGHTS, CDR2 YDEGEE. The CDR3 region is CASTPGQGYGYTF. CDR3 DNA: TGTGCCAGCACGCCGGGACAGGGGTATGGCTACACCTTC.

CDR3 bases: TGTGCCAGCAGCTTGGGACTAGCGGATCCGGGGGATACGCAGTATTTT. Amino acid sequence: CASSLGLADPGDTQYF. The chain has TRBV5-4 and TRBJ2-3; 9 nucleotides match TRBD2. This CDR3 contains 16 residues. From germline, CDR1 is SGHNT and CDR2 YYREEE (reference sequence). V gave up 0 bases and J gave up 6 bases; unmatched junction bases: 8.

The J gene is TRBJ1-5, the V gene TRBV5-6; D gene ambiguous. Germline CDR1 SGHDT, CDR2 YYEEEE. The CDR3 consists of 14 residues. The V end lost 0 bases, the J end lost 2 bases, and 6 bases lay between the germline ends. This CDR3 reads CASSLGGGNQPQHF. The CDR3 nucleotides read TGTGCCAGCAGCTTGGGAGGCGGCAATCAGCCCCAGCATTTT.

V gene TRBV19 combines with J gene TRBJ2-4; the D gene is possibly TRBD2 (7 bases). Germline V lookup: CDR1 LNHDA, CDR2 SQIVND (reference sequence). The CDR3 runs to 16 residues. Trimming removed 6 bases from V and 0 bases from J, with 15 bases in between. CDR3 nucleotides: TGTGCCAGTAGCACGCGGGGGCAACTAGCCAAAAACATTCAGTACTTC. The encoded protein is CASSTRGQLAKNIQYF. Using reference TRBV19 and TRBJ2-4 for the parts outside the CDR3, the full variable domain is DGGITQSPKYLFRKEGQNVTLSCEQNLNHDAMYWYRQDPGQGLRLIYYSQIVNDFQKGDIAEGYSVSREKKESFPLTVTSAQKNPTAFYLCASSTRGQLAKNIQYFGAGTRLSVL.

This rearrangement joins TRBV6-1 to TRBJ1-1; TRBD1 aligns across 9 bases. After removal of 7 bases from V and 9 bases from J, the junction contained 9 bases not matched to a gene. There are 13 residues in the CDR3. Germline CDR1 is MNHNS and CDR2 is SASEGT. The CDR3 spells CASIRTGTGKAFF. The CDR3 region has the DNA TGTGCCAGCATTAGGACCGGGACAGGGAAAGCTTTCTTT.

The chain recombines TRBV9 with TRBJ2-6; TRBD1 aligns across 9 bases. V dropped 4 bases and J dropped 0; count of bases not matched to a gene: 8. Germline V gene lookup returns CDR1 SGDLS and CDR2 YYNGEE. The CDR3 covers 18 residues. This chain's CDR3 is CASSFRDRALSGANVLTF. The CDR3 DNA reads as TGTGCCAGCAGCTTCCGGGACAGGGCCCTCTCTGGGGCCAACGTCCTGACTTTC.

This chain joins TRBV5-1 and TRBJ2-2, with a possible D match to TRBD1 (5 bases). Germline CDR1 is SGHRS and CDR2 is YFSETQ. V shed 0 bases and J shed 1 base, with 10 bases lying between them. The CDR3 consists of 16 residues. In nucleotides, the CDR3 is TGCGCCAGCAGCTTGGTGCAGGGCCTGAACACCGGGGAGCTGTTTTTT. Translation gives CASSLVQGLNTGELFF.

This sequence joins TRBV18 and TRBJ2-4; a weak D match, TRBD2 (5 bases). Deletions cut 6 bases from V and 10 bases from J, with 19 bases between. This CDR3 contains 14 residues. Germline-derived CDR1 and CDR2 are KGHSH and LQKENI. CDR3 loop: CASSLTGYDAIQYF. The CDR3 DNA is TGTGCCAGCTCGCTTACGGGGTACGACGCGATTCAGTACTTC.

The chain combines TRBV4-1 with TRBJ1-1; D is uncertain. The V end was cut by 0 bases, the J end by 0 bases, with 17 bases between. The germline V gene encodes CDR1 MGHRA and CDR2 YSYEKL. This CDR3 has 18 amino acids. CDR3 sequence (DNA): TGCGCCAGCAGCCAAGACCGGCGGGTGGCGGGCCTGAACACTGAAGCTTTCTTT. Its protein product is CASSQDRRVAGLNTEAFF.

The chain uses TRBV5-1 and TRBJ2-7, with 9 nucleotides matching TRBD1. Per germline, CDR1 SGHRS and CDR2 YFSETQ. There are 14 residues in the CDR3. J lost 5 bases, V lost 4 bases, and 7 bases had no gene match. The CDR3: CASSPRDRAHEQYF. In nucleotides, the CDR3 is TGCGCCAGCAGCCCCCGGGACAGGGCCCACGAGCAGTACTTC.

The CDR3 DNA reads as TGTGCCAGCAGCCAAGATCGGGTCCGGAATTCACCCCTCCACTTT. Protein product: CASSQDRVRNSPLHF. The chain links TRBV4-2 to TRBJ1-6; D unclear. CDR1 is LGHNA, CDR2 YNFKEQ, per germline. Trimming pared 0 bases from V and 7 bases from J, leaving 10 bases between. CDR3 length: 15 residues.

The rearrangement joins TRBV30 to TRBJ2-7, with 7 nucleotides matching TRBD1. CDR3 length: 13 amino acids. The V segment lost 7 bases and the J segment 4 bases; nucleotides outside the gene matches: 10. The germline V gene has CDR1 GTSNPN and CDR2 SVGIG (reference sequence). CDR3 sequence reads: CASQTGNSYEQYF. The CDR3 coding sequence is TGTGCCTCCCAGACAGGGAACAGTTACGAGCAGTACTTC. Drawing the rest from reference TRBV30 and TRBJ2-7, the complete variable domain is SQTIHQWPATLVQPVGSPLSLECTVEGTSNPNLYWYRQAAGRGLQLLFYSVGIGQISSEVPQNLSASRPQDRQFILSSKKLLLSDSGFYLCASQTGNSYEQYFGPGTRLTVT.

This chain connects TRBV30 to TRBJ2-7; 9 positions match TRBD2. Looked up from germline, CDR1 is GTSNPN and CDR2 is SVGIG (reference sequence). This CDR3 has 14 amino acids. With V trimmed by 4 bases and J by 2 bases, 6 bases remained unmatched. CDR3 region: CAWTRTSAAYEQYF. The CDR3 nucleotides are TGTGCCTGGACCAGGACTAGCGCCGCCTACGAGCAGTACTTC. The whole variable domain, remainder taken from reference TRBV30 and TRBJ2-7, is SQTIHQWPATLVQPVGSPLSLECTVEGTSNPNLYWYRQAAGRGLQLLFYSVGIGQISSEVPQNLSASRPQDRQFILSSKKLLLSDSGFYLCAWTRTSAAYEQYFGPGTRLTVT.

This sequence joins TRBV7-2 and TRBJ2-7, with 10 positions matching TRBD1. Germline loops: CDR1 SGHTA, CDR2 FQGNSA. The trim removed 3 bases at V and 6 bases at J, leaving 11 bases unmatched. The length of the CDR3 is 16 residues. CDR3 loop: CASSFSGTGATIEQYF. The CDR3 DNA reads as TGTGCCAGCAGCTTTTCCGGGACAGGGGCCACTATCGAGCAGTACTTC.

V and J are TRBV7-8 and TRBJ2-3; the match to TRBD1 covers 12 bases. CDR3 length: 16 residues. Germline V gene data show CDR1 as SGHVS and CDR2 as FQNEAQ. V gave up 1 base and J gave up 3 bases; unmatched junction bases: 2. CDR3 sequence (DNA): TGTGCCAGCAGCTTAGAGGGACAGGGGGCGACAGATACGCAGTATTTT. Translating it yields CASSLEGQGATDTQYF. Looking up the rest from reference TRBV7-8 and TRBJ2-3 gives the full variable domain: GAGVSQSPRYKVAKRGQDVALRCDPISGHVSLFWYQQALGQGPEFLTYFQNEAQLDKSGLPSDRFFAERPEGSVSTLKIQRTQQEDSAVYLCASSLEGQGATDTQYFGPGTRLTVL.

V is TRBV2 and J is TRBJ2-1, with TRBD2 identical over 7 bases. The CDR3 is made up of 14 amino acids. Germline assignment: CDR1 SNHLY and CDR2 FYNNEI. Trimming removed 8 bases from V and 5 bases from J; junction bases left unmatched: 9. DNA of the CDR3: TGTGCCAGCCAACGGGAGGCATTAGACAATGAGCAGTTCTTC. Its translation: CASQREALDNEQFF.